This T cell receptor beta chain stems from a study of blood T cell repertoires in COVID-19. The germline V and J ends were trimmed by 7 bases and 5 bases, with 20 bases remaining between them. The CDR3 is made up of 15 amino acids. CDR1 and CDR2 (germline): LNHDA, SQIVND (reference sequence). TCRdb's table, derived via immunoSEQ multiplex PCR, lists solely in-frame clones and lacks some. The sample records some 240,000 clones, roughly 88% being singletons. This sequence joins TRBV19 and TRBJ1-2; tentatively, D is TRBD1 (6 bases). This receptor was identified in a woman aged 40 to 50 who had recovered from COVID-19. Input material: peripheral blood. The CDR3 here is CASKPAGTSVYGYTF. Written as DNA, the CDR3 is TGTGCCAGTAAACCGGCCGGGACAAGCGTATATGGCTACACCTTC.